The 24 T cell receptor beta chains below were found in one sample sequenced in a study of early T cells in non-severe SARS-CoV-2 infection. TCRdb re-called the 5' RACE reads through MiXCR, storing one row per CDR3 protein. The sample shows about 70,000 distinct CDR3 sequences, roughly 15% of them seen only once. This sample comprised whole blood, obtained at baseline. Source of these receptors: an adult who was a healthcare worker with PCR-confirmed SARS-CoV-2 infection or an uninfected control (not recorded which).

This clonotype was recorded at least ten times. This rearrangement joins TRBV28 to TRBJ2-3; TRBD2 agrees at 10 bases. Looked up from germline, CDR1 is MDHEN and CDR2 is SYDVKM. The CDR3 contains 13 residues. V lost 5 bases, J lost 5 bases, and 1 base stayed unmatched. The CDR3 sequence is CASSLAGVDTQYF. The CDR3 nucleotides are TGTGCCAGCAGTCTAGCGGGAGTAGATACGCAGTATTTT.

This clonotype was found a few times. V is TRBV11-2 and J is TRBJ2-2; TRBD2 is a possible D gene (6 bases). The CDR3 sequence is 15 residues long. CDR1 SGHAT and CDR2 FQNNGV come from the germline V gene. V lost 0 bases, J lost 3 bases, and 8 bases lay in between. The CDR3 sequence is CASSLDRGYTGELFF. The CDR3 DNA sequence: TGTGCCAGCAGCTTAGATCGGGGGTACACCGGGGAGCTGTTTTTT.

J is TRBJ2-5 and V is TRBV2; D is unclear. The CDR3 totals 13 residues. With 5 bases removed from V and 5 bases from J, the gap between germline ends came to 12 bases. CDR1 is SNHLY, CDR2 FYNNEI, per germline. The CDR3 loop is CASSNGPLETQYF. CDR3 coding DNA: TGTGCCAGCAGTAACGGGCCCTTGGAGACCCAGTACTTC.

The J gene is TRBJ2-1, the V gene TRBV29-1, with a tentative D call TRBD2 (5 bases). Per the germline V gene, CDR1 is SQVTM and CDR2 is ANQGSEA. V gave up 7 bases and J gave up 10 bases, with 26 bases separating them. This CDR3 is built from 15 residues. The CDR3, as DNA: TGCAGCGCAAAAATGGGAGTCCGCGAACCGGTGGAGCAGTTCTTC. Protein product: CSAKMGVREPVEQFF.

This chain joins TRBV19 and TRBJ2-1, with D possibly being TRBD2 (6 bases). The V gene lost 7 bases and the J gene lost 0 bases, with 13 bases spanning the gap. This CDR3 region has 15 residues. Germline loops: CDR1 LNHDA, CDR2 SQIVND (reference sequence). The CDR3 loop is CASTLGGTSYNEQFF. DNA for the CDR3: TGTGCCAGTACCTTGGGCGGGACCTCCTACAATGAGCAGTTCTTC.

V gene TRBV7-8 combines with J gene TRBJ1-1, with D perhaps matching TRBD1 (5 bases). The germline V gene encodes CDR1 SGHVS and CDR2 FQNEAQ. The CDR3 consists of 14 residues. With 5 bases removed from V and 1 base from J, the gap between germline ends came to 11 bases. The CDR3, as DNA: TGTGCCAGCAGCCCCCAGACAGCGAACACTGAAGCTTTCTTT. Residues: CASSPQTANTEAFF.

The CDR3 coding sequence is TGTGCCAGCAGCAACACAGAAGCTGAAGCTTTCTTT. It specifies CASSNTEAEAFF. The V gene is TRBV7-9, the J gene TRBJ1-1; D remains ambiguous. This CDR3 spans 12 amino acids. Looked up from germline, CDR1 is SEHNR and CDR2 is FQNEAQ (reference sequence). Trimming took off 5 bases at V and 6 bases at J, with 10 bases between the two ends.

The chain uses TRBV20-1 and TRBJ2-3, with D maybe TRBD2 (5 bases). CDR3 length equals 14 residues. The V end was cut by 6 bases, the J end by 0 bases, with 13 bases between. CDR1 DFQATT and CDR2 SNEGSKA come from the germline V gene (reference sequence). CDR3: CSAVVGDSTDTQYF. Written as DNA, the CDR3 is TGCAGTGCCGTGGTCGGGGATAGCACAGATACGCAGTATTTT.

The chain uses TRBV23-1 and TRBJ1-5; possible D gene TRBD1, 6 bases. TRBV23-1 is designated an ORF whose function remains uncertain. The CDR3 spans 13 residues. Trimming stripped 3 bases from V and 4 bases from J, with 7 bases between. The CDR3 reads CASSQDRNQPQHF. CDR3 nucleotides: TGCGCCAGCAGTCAGGACAGAAATCAGCCCCAGCATTTT.

Only a few counts were recorded for this clonotype. The V call is TRBV24-1, the J call TRBJ2-5; 8 bases are a match to TRBD1. There are 14 residues in the CDR3. V was clipped by 2 bases and J by 2 bases; unmatched bases: 0. The germline V gene encodes CDR1 KGHDR and CDR2 SFDVKD. In DNA, the CDR3 is TGTGCCACCAGTGATTGGACAGGGCAAGAGACCCAGTACTTC. Its translation: CATSDWTGQETQYF.

By share of the sample, this clonotype is medium-sized (0.01 to 0.1%). The CDR3: CASSGGPYEQYF. CDR3 sequence (DNA): TGTGCCAGCAGCGGGGGGCCCTACGAGCAGTACTTC. J is TRBJ2-7 and V is TRBV5-4; D is possibly TRBD1 or TRBD2 (6 bases each). The CDR3 has 12 amino acids. Trimming cost V 4 bases and J 2 bases, with 7 bases left between them. Germline V gene sequence: CDR1 SGHNT, CDR2 YYREEE (reference sequence).

This clonotype was seen at least ten times. The chain has TRBV3-1 and TRBJ2-2; D not resolved. The CDR3 contains 14 residues. With 4 bases removed from V and 1 base from J, the gap between germline ends came to 7 bases. Germline V gene lookup returns CDR1 LGHDT and CDR2 YNNKEL (reference sequence). Here the CDR3 reads CASSRLLNTGELFF. The CDR3 nucleotides read TGTGCCAGCAGCCGCTTACTGAACACCGGGGAGCTGTTTTTT.

CDR3 DNA: TGTGCCAGCAGTTCACCGGGACTAGCGGGAGGGCCGGGGGAGCAGTACTTC. Amino acids: CASSSPGLAGGPGEQYF. The gene calls are TRBV28 and TRBJ2-7; 16 bases map to TRBD2. CDR1 is MDHEN and CDR2 is SYDVKM in the germline V gene. With 4 bases clipped from V and 7 bases from J, the junction kept 10 bases outside the gene matches. The CDR3 contains 17 residues.

This clonotype was seen a handful of times. The J gene is TRBJ1-5, the V gene TRBV4-1; D gene uncertain. The CDR3 covers 13 residues. V was shortened by 5 bases and J by 0 bases, with 5 bases between the two germline ends. Germline V gene lookup returns CDR1 MGHRA and CDR2 YSYEKL. This chain's CDR3 is CASSDVSNQPQHF. In DNA form, the CDR3 reads TGCGCCAGCAGCGACGTTAGCAATCAGCCCCAGCATTTT.

The rearrangement joins TRBV7-3 to TRBJ2-7; D possibly corresponds to TRBD2 (5 bases). V was cut by 2 bases and J by 5 bases, with 16 bases left in between. The CDR3 loop spans 15 amino acids. CDR1 SGHTA and CDR2 FQGTGA come from the germline V gene. The CDR3 nucleotides are TGTGCCAGCAGCTTACGGGAACTAGTCAGCGACGAGCAGTACTTC. Residues: CASSLRELVSDEQYF.

The chain recombines TRBV6-1 with TRBJ1-1; 7 positions match TRBD1. This CDR3 region has 14 residues. With V trimmed by 3 bases and J by 3 bases, 4 bases remained unmatched. Germline V lookup: CDR1 MNHNS, CDR2 SASEGT. CDR3 sequence reads: CASSDIQGYTEAFF. CDR3 nucleotide sequence: TGTGCCAGCAGTGACATACAGGGGTACACTGAAGCTTTCTTT.

This clonotype was seen a handful of times. J is TRBJ2-7 and V is TRBV5-1; no firm D call. Germline CDR1 reads SGHRS; CDR2 reads YFSETQ. The CDR3 sequence is 14 residues long. Trimming removed 2 bases at V and 0 bases at J, with 9 bases between. The CDR3 reads CASSFESASYEQYF. CDR3 coding DNA: TGCGCCAGCAGCTTTGAGAGCGCCTCCTACGAGCAGTACTTC.

The sample holds many counts of this clonotype. The chain carries TRBV5-1 and TRBJ2-1; 12 nucleotides match TRBD2. The trim removed 4 bases at V and 9 bases at J, leaving 11 bases unmatched. Germline CDR1 reads SGHRS; CDR2 reads YFSETQ. The CDR3 sequence is 16 residues long. The DNA for the CDR3 is TGCGCCAGCAGCCTGACTAGCGGGAGCCTATCTGGTGAGCAGTTCTTC. Residues: CASSLTSGSLSGEQFF.

This clonotype appeared many times. The chain couples TRBV7-3 to TRBJ2-2, with D uncertain. Germline V lookup: CDR1 SGHTA, CDR2 FQGTGA. Trimming pared 5 bases from V and 6 bases from J, leaving 7 bases between. The CDR3 runs to 12 residues. In DNA form, the CDR3 reads TGTGCCAGCAGCCCCGGTTCCGGGGAGCTGTTTTTT. It encodes CASSPGSGELFF. Full variable domain (outside the CDR3, taken from reference TRBV7-3 and TRBJ2-2): GAGVSQTPSNKVTEKGKYVELRCDPISGHTALYWYRQSLGQGPEFLIYFQGTGAADDSGLPNDRFFAVRPEGSVSTLKIQRTERGDSAVYLCASSPGSGELFFGEGSRLTVL.

This clonotype was observed a handful of times. The chain is built from TRBV11-2 and TRBJ2-2; 15 nucleotides agree with TRBD2. The CDR3 sequence is 16 residues long. Trimming at V came to 5 bases and at J to 4 bases, leaving 2 bases not matched to a gene. The germline V gene encodes CDR1 SGHAT and CDR2 FQNNGV. The CDR3 here is CASSTGLAGGTGELFF. CDR3 nucleotide sequence: TGTGCCAGCAGCACGGGACTAGCGGGAGGCACCGGGGAGCTGTTTTTT.

This clonotype was seen more than once but under ten times. The chain carries TRBV6-5 and TRBJ1-3; D gene ambiguous. V lost 2 bases to trimming and J lost 0 bases, with 11 bases between them. CDR3 length equals 16 residues. Germline V lookup: CDR1 MNHEY, CDR2 SVGAGI. The CDR3 reads CASSYHRPNSGNTIYF. The CDR3 DNA reads as TGTGCCAGCAGTTACCATAGGCCGAACTCTGGAAACACCATATATTTT.

This clonotype was found a few times. This chain connects TRBV5-4 to TRBJ2-3; 7 bases agree with TRBD2. Per germline, CDR1 SGHNT and CDR2 YYREEE (reference sequence). V gave up 2 bases and J gave up 0 bases; unmatched junction bases: 6. The CDR3 runs to 16 residues. The CDR3 bases are TGTGCCAGCAGCTTCGATCAGCGGGATAGCACAGATACGCAGTATTTT. Translating gives CASSFDQRDSTDTQYF.

The rearrangement joins TRBV30 to TRBJ2-1; 7 nucleotides align to TRBD2. Germline CDR1 GTSNPN, CDR2 SVGIG (reference sequence). The CDR3 covers 15 residues. V shed 1 base and J 4 bases; nucleotides not matched to a gene: 7. This chain's CDR3 is CAWSGLADNYNEQFF. CDR3 bases: TGTGCCTGGAGTGGGCTAGCGGACAATTACAATGAGCAGTTCTTC.

This clonotype was counted only a few times. The chain employs TRBV6-6 and TRBJ2-1; TRBD1 aligns across 10 bases. J lost 8 bases, V lost 6 bases, and 7 bases had no gene match. There are 14 residues in the CDR3. Looked up from germline, CDR1 is MNHNY and CDR2 is SVGAGI (reference sequence). The CDR3 protein is CASSRQGARDEQFF. CDR3 DNA: TGTGCCAGCAGCCGACAGGGGGCGCGGGATGAGCAGTTCTTC.